One sample yielded the 7 T cell receptor beta chains listed below, sequenced in a study of a mutant IDH1 vaccine in newly diagnosed glioma. The data were produced by immunoSEQ multiplex PCR, yet TCRdb's version contains in-frame clones alone and is incomplete. The repertoire holds under 25,000 clones, with just over 90% as singletons. Time point reported: baseline, week 1 (first vaccination visit). The treatment is: pre-vaccination baseline after standard-of-care therapy. Sequenced here: PBMCs, sampled from a glioma patient treated with radiotherapy, temozolomide or both. These TCRs come from a man between 35 and 55 years old with glioma.

This chain joins TRBV15 and TRBJ2-7, with 7 bases lining up with TRBD2. Germline lookup yields CDR1 LNHNV and CDR2 YYDKDF (reference sequence). V lost 1 base to trimming and J lost 4 bases; unmatched junction nucleotides: 4. The CDR3 extends over 14 amino acids. Here the CDR3 reads CATSRVGGAYEQYF. The CDR3 nucleotides read TGTGCCACCAGCAGAGTGGGAGGGGCTTACGAGCAGTACTTC.

The chain uses TRBV5-1 and TRBJ2-5; no reliable D call. The germline V gene encodes CDR1 SGHRS and CDR2 YFSETQ. The CDR3 is 14 residues long. Trimming shortened V by 4 bases and J by 2 bases, and 12 bases separated the two germline ends. The DNA of the CDR3 is TGCGCCAGCAGCGCAAGGACGGAACAAGAGACCCAGTACTTC. It yields the protein CASSARTEQETQYF.

The rearrangement uses TRBV18 and TRBJ1-3, with D uncertain. The CDR3 loop spans 15 amino acids. In germline, CDR1 is KGHSH, CDR2 LQKENI. The germline V and J ends were trimmed by 1 base and 8 bases, with 15 bases remaining between them. The CDR3 sequence is CASSPRKDGGYTIYF. CDR3 in DNA: TGTGCCAGCTCACCACGCAAGGACGGAGGATACACCATATATTTT.

The gene calls are TRBV5-1 and TRBJ1-1; no clear D. Germline assignment: CDR1 SGHRS and CDR2 YFSETQ. V lost 5 bases and J 10 bases, leaving 24 bases between the germline ends. The CDR3 runs 15 residues. This CDR3 is CASRPSLGVLTPAFF. Here the CDR3 DNA reads TGCGCCAGCAGGCCCTCCCTCGGGGTTCTAACCCCAGCTTTCTTT.

The sample holds one count of this clone. This chain uses TRBV6-6 with TRBJ2-7; possibly TRBD2 for D (5 bases). CDR1 and CDR2 (germline): MNHNY, SVGAGI (reference sequence). The CDR3 has 12 amino acids. V was trimmed by 8 bases and J by 3 bases, leaving 11 bases between them. DNA for the CDR3: TGTGCCAGCCGGGGTGATATCTACGAGCAGTACTTC. It specifies CASRGDIYEQYF.

The chain combines TRBV19 with TRBJ2-2; D is possibly TRBD1 (6 bases). The germline CDR1 and CDR2 sequences are LNHDA and SQIVND (reference sequence). V was cut by 4 bases and J by 7 bases, with 19 bases left in between. The CDR3 runs to 16 residues. CDR3 nucleotides: TGTGCCAGTAGTACTACGGACAGCCCCTTGAACGGGGAGCTGTTTTTT. Translation gives CASSTTDSPLNGELFF. The full variable domain, its missing parts supplied by reference TRBV19 and TRBJ2-2, is DGGITQSPKYLFRKEGQNVTLSCEQNLNHDAMYWYRQDPGQGLRLIYYSQIVNDFQKGDIAEGYSVSREKKESFPLTVTSAQKNPTAFYLCASSTTDSPLNGELFFGEGSRLTVL.

The chain couples TRBV4-2 to TRBJ2-7; 13 nucleotides line up with TRBD2. The junction had 2 bases not matched to a gene; V was cut back by 3 bases and J by 0 bases. The CDR3 is 16 amino acids. The germline gives CDR1 LGHNA, CDR2 YNFKEQ. DNA for the CDR3: TGTGCCAGCAGCCAGAGGACTAGCGGGGGCTCCTACGAGCAGTACTTC. It translates to CASSQRTSGGSYEQYF.